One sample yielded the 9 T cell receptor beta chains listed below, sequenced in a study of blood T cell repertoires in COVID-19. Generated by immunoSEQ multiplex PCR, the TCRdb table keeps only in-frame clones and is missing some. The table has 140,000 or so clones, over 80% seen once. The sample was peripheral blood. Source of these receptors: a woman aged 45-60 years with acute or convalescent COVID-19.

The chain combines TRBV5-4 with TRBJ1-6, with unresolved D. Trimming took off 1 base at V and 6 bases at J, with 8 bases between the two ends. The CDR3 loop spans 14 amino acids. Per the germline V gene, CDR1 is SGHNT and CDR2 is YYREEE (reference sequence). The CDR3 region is CASSLYSFNSPLHF. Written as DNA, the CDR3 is TGTGCCAGCAGCTTGTACAGCTTTAATTCACCCCTCCACTTT.

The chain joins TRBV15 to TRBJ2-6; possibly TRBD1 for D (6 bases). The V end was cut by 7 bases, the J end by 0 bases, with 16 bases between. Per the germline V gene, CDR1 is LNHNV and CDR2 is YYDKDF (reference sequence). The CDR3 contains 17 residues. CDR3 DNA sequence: TGTGCCACCACCCGGACAGCCCCCAGCTCTGGGGCCAACGTCCTGACTTTC. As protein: CATTRTAPSSGANVLTF.

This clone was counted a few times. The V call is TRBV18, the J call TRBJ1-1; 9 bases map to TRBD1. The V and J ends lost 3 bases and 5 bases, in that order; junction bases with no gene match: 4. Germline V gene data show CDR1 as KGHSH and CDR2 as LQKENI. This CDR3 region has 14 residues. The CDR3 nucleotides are TGTGCCAGCTCACCGGGACAGGGCCGGACTGAAGCTTTCTTT. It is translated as CASSPGQGRTEAFF.

The CDR3 region is CASSFLGTGGPKTQYF. Here the CDR3 DNA reads TGTGCCAGCAGTTTTTTAGGAACGGGAGGGCCGAAGACCCAGTACTTC. The chain combines TRBV27 with TRBJ2-5, with 8 positions matching TRBD2. The length of the CDR3 is 16 residues. Germline-derived CDR1 and CDR2 are MNHEY and SMNVEV (reference sequence). The ends lost 3 bases at V and 6 bases at J; junction bases unmatched: 12.

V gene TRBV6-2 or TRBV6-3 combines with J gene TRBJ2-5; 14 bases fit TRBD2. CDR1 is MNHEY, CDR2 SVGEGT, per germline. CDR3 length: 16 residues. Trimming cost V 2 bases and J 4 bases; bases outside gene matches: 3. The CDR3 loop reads CASSYGTSGSRETQYF. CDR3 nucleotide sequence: TGTGCCAGCAGTTACGGGACTAGCGGGAGTAGAGAGACCCAGTACTTC.

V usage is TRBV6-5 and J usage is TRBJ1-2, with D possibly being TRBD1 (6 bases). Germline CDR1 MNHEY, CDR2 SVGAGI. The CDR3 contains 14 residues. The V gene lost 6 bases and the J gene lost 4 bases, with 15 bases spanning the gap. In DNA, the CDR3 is TGTGCCAGCAGAGAGACAGGAGTAATCTATGGCTACACCTTC. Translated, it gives CASRETGVIYGYTF.

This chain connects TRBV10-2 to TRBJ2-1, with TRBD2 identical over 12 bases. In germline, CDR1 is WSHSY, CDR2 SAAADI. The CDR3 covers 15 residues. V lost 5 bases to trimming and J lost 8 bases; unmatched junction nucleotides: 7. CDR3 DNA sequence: TGCGCCAGCAGTACTAGCGGGGGGCCGGTGGATGAGCAGTTCTTC. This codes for CASSTSGGPVDEQFF.

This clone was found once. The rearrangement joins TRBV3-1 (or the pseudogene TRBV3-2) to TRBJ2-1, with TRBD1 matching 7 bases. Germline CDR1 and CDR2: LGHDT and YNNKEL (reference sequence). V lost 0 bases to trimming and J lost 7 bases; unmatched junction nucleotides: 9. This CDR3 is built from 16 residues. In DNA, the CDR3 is TGTGCCAGCAGCCAAGATATGGGACAGACAAAGAATGAGCAGTTCTTC. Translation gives CASSQDMGQTKNEQFF.

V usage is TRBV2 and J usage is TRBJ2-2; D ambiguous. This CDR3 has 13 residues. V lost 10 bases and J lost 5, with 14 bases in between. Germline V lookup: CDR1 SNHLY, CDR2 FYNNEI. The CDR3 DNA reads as TGTGCCACAATAGCCCCTAGGACCGGGGAGCTGTTTTTT. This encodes CATIAPRTGELFF. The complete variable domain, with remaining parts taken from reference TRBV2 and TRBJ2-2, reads EPEVTQTPSHQVTQMGQEVILRCVPISNHLYFYWYRQILGQKVEFLVSFYNNEISEKSEIFDDQFSVERPDGSNFTLKIRSTKLEDSAMYFCATIAPRTGELFFGEGSRLTVL.